This T cell receptor (beta chain) was found in a study of blood T cell repertoires in COVID-19. Study in general: Acute-phase and convalescent COVID-19 samples originated in the United States, Italy and Spain. T cells, B-cell-depleted T cells, or PBMCs provided the cDNA or gDNA that served as material.

Original methodology: Amplified reference gene primers provided the basis for estimating nucleated cell counts. The data were produced by immunoSEQ multiplex PCR, yet TCRdb's version contains in-frame clones alone and is incomplete. V, J and clone size are those of that table, while D and trimming were read from the DNA. The sample consists of 90,000 to 120,000 clones, about 75% of them appearing once. Germline V CDR1 and CDR2: SGHTA, FQGNSA. The CDR3 length is 14 residues. Losses at the gene ends were 3 bases for V and 5 bases for J; bases not matched to a gene: 6. Material for sequencing was peripheral blood. The receptor comes from an elderly man with acute or convalescent COVID-19. This chain connects TRBV7-2 to TRBJ1-1; TRBD1 matches at 7 bases. CDR3 residues: CASSFQTGKTEAFF. CDR3 nucleotide sequence: TGTGCCAGCAGCTTTCAGACAGGGAAGACTGAAGCTTTCTTT.